The 25 T cell receptor beta chains reported below all come from one sample, sequenced in a study of T cell clonality in common variable immunodeficiency. Method: immunoSEQ multiplex PCR; TCRdb's copy keeps in-frame clones and lacks some. This repertoire lists about 42,000 clones without singletons; 5% to 6.5% sits in the top ten. Antigens of these TCRs are unknown. Findings and limits, study-wide: Common variable immunodeficiency TCR beta sequences reportedly had fewer deletions and N-nucleotide insertions.

The sample comprised peripheral blood mononuclear cells. These receptors originate from a human donor with common variable immunodeficiency.

This clone showed up just a few times. The read terminates 3 residues ahead of where the CDR3 ends, so the germline J gene completes it. V and J are TRBV7-2 and TRBJ2-5; 9 bases line up with TRBD1. This CDR3 comprises 15 residues. Germline CDR1 is SGHTA and CDR2 is FQGNSA. With V trimmed by 4 bases and J by 2 bases, 5 bases remained unmatched. CDR3 DNA, as far as it was read: TGTGCCAGCAGCTGGGGACAGGGACTTCAAGAGACC. Its protein is CASSWGQGLQET. The full CDR3 reads CASSWGQGLQETQYF. Full variable domain (rest looked up from reference TRBV7-2 and TRBJ2-5): GAGVSQSPSNKVTEKGKDVELRCDPISGHTALYWYRQSLGQGLEFLIYFQGNSAPDKSGLPSDRFSAERTGGSVSTLTIQRTQQEDSAVYLCASSWGQGLQETQYFGPGTRLLVL.

This clone was detected a few times. The read ends 3 residues before the CDR3 terminus; that terminus is restored from the germline J gene. This chain connects TRBV7-9 to TRBJ2-7, with unresolved D. The CDR3 totals 14 residues. In germline, CDR1 is SEHNR, CDR2 FQNEAQ (reference sequence). Trimming took off 2 bases at V and 5 bases at J, with 13 bases between the two ends. The DNA read from the CDR3 is TGTGCCAGCAGCTTAAAGGGTCAGAGGAACGAG. Amino acids: CASSLKGQRNE. The whole CDR3 is CASSLKGQRNEQYF.

This clone was seen ten or more times. The sequenced fragment ends 3 residues before the CDR3 boundary, so the rest is inferred from the germline J gene. The V call is TRBV9, the J call TRBJ1-6, with D maybe TRBD1 (6 bases). CDR3 length: 18 residues. Germline V gene sequence: CDR1 SGDLS, CDR2 YYNGEE. With 0 bases removed from V and 5 bases from J, the gap between germline ends came to 18 bases. The CDR3 DNA, read in part, is TGTGCCAGCAGCGTAGACGTATTCGGGGGGACAAATAATTCACCC. This sequence encodes CASSVDVFGGTNNSP. From start to end, the CDR3 is CASSVDVFGGTNNSPLHF.

This clone was detected many times. The CDR3 end lies 3 residues beyond the end of the read and is filled in from the germline J gene. The V gene is TRBV5-6, the J gene TRBJ2-5; D is unresolved. The CDR3 covers 14 residues. Germline V lookup: CDR1 SGHDT, CDR2 YYEEEE. V lost 4 bases and J 1 base, leaving 11 bases between the germline ends. The CDR3 sequence is CASSEPGRQETQYF. CDR3 DNA (partial): TGTGCCAGCAGCGAGCCGGGTCGCCAAGAGACC.

This clone was recorded at least ten times. The observed sequence ends 3 residues before the CDR3 terminus, with the missing tail filled in from the germline J gene. This sequence joins TRBV5-1 and TRBJ1-1; D is perhaps TRBD1 (5 bases). V lost 5 bases to trimming and J lost 0 bases, with 14 bases between them. Looked up from germline, CDR1 is SGHRS and CDR2 is YFSETQ. The CDR3 contains 15 residues. CDR3 sequence reads: CASRGGRALNTEAFF. Incomplete CDR3 DNA: TGCGCCAGCAGGGGAGGCAGGGCTTTGAACACTGAA.

This clone turned up a few times. The CDR3 DNA, read in part, is TGCAGTGCTAGAGCTACTGAGCGCAGCTTTGCCTACAATGAG. Amino acids: CSARATERSFAYNE. In full, the CDR3 reads CSARATERSFAYNEQFF. This rearrangement joins TRBV20-1 to TRBJ2-1; D is undetermined. The CDR3 is cut off 3 residues early in the read; its end comes from the germline J gene. Germline CDR1 reads DFQATT; CDR2 reads SNEGSKA (reference sequence). The CDR3 length is 17 residues. The V gene lost 1 base and the J gene lost 2 bases, with 18 bases spanning the gap.

With regard to this clone: The CDR3 extends 3 residues past the end of the read, so its final part is completed from the germline J gene. The J gene is TRBJ2-1, the V gene TRBV11-2; the D gene could be TRBD1 or TRBD2 (5 bases each). The germline V gene has CDR1 SGHAT and CDR2 FQNNGV. V gave up 7 bases and J gave up 8 bases, with 18 bases separating them. This CDR3 comprises 14 residues. The CDR3 sequence: CASTEGYTEDEQFF. CDR3 DNA (partial): TGTGCCAGCACCGAGGGGTATACGGAGGATGAG.

This clone was counted between two and nine times. The read ends 3 residues before the CDR3 terminus; that terminus is restored from the germline J gene. V usage is TRBV7-9 and J usage is TRBJ2-3, with 8 positions matching TRBD2. J was trimmed by 2 bases and V by 1 base; bases with no gene match: 2. The CDR3 consists of 15 residues. CDR1 is SEHNR, CDR2 FQNEAQ, per germline (reference sequence). This CDR3 reads CASSLGGGNTDTQYF. The covered CDR3 bases are TGTGCCAGCAGCTTAGGCGGGGGGAACACAGATACG. Full variable domain (remainder filled in from reference TRBV7-9 and TRBJ2-3): DTGVSQNPRHKITKRGQNVTFRCDPISEHNRLYWYRQTLGQGPEFLTYFQNEAQLEKSRLLSDRFSAERPKGSFSTLEIQRTEQGDSAMYLCASSLGGGNTDTQYFGPGTRLTVL.

This clone was observed a few times. The CDR3 protein is CASRPGGGYYEQYF. The CDR3 bases that were read are TGTGCCAGCAGACCAGGGGGCGGTTACTACGAG. The V gene is TRBV7-2, the J gene TRBJ2-7, with 8 bases identical to TRBD1. The read gets to within 3 residues of the CDR3 end, and the germline J gene fills in the rest. The CDR3 has 14 amino acids. CDR1 SGHTA and CDR2 FQGNSA come from the germline V gene. Trimming removed 6 bases from V and 3 bases from J; junction bases left unmatched: 7.

To note about this clone: The sequenced fragment ends 3 residues before the CDR3 boundary, so the rest is inferred from the germline J gene. This sequence joins TRBV19 and TRBJ1-2, with 7 bases lining up with TRBD1. The V and J ends lost 5 bases and 7 bases, in that order; junction bases with no gene match: 7. The CDR3 runs to 13 residues. Looked up from germline, CDR1 is LNHDA and CDR2 is SQIVND (reference sequence). CDR3 amino acids: CASSGGTAFGYTF. Incomplete CDR3 DNA: TGTGCCAGTAGTGGAGGGACAGCTTTTGGC.

There are many counts of this clone. The sequence runs out 3 residues before the end of the CDR3; the remainder is reconstructed from the germline J gene. The same CDR3 also results from other DNA sequences found in this sample. The V and J genes are TRBV30 and TRBJ2-5; the match to TRBD1 covers 7 bases. The CDR3 loop spans 13 amino acids. Germline V gives CDR1 GTSNPN, CDR2 SVGIG (reference sequence). Trimming removed 2 bases from V and 4 bases from J; junction bases left unmatched: 4. Incomplete CDR3 DNA: TGTGCCTGGAGTTCACAGGGGCGAGAGACC. It is translated as CAWSSQGRET. The entire CDR3 protein reads CAWSSQGRETQYF.

This clone was seen only a few times. From the germline J gene comes the end of the CDR3, since the read stops 3 residues before it. The gene calls are TRBV20-1 and TRBJ2-1; TRBD2 matches 10 bases. Germline V lookup: CDR1 DFQATT, CDR2 SNEGSKA (reference sequence). With V trimmed by 8 bases and J by 6 bases, 10 bases remained unmatched. This CDR3 contains 14 residues. CDR3 DNA (partial): TGCAGTTCGGGGAGCGGGAGGGCCTTCAATGAG. It translates to CSSGSGRAFNE. The whole CDR3 protein reads CSSGSGRAFNEQFF.

This clone was recorded a few times. The sequence runs out 3 residues before the end of the CDR3; the remainder is reconstructed from the germline J gene. The chain recombines TRBV7-6 with TRBJ1-3; D might be TRBD1 (5 bases). This CDR3 spans 17 amino acids. Trimming left V 2 bases short and J 2 bases short, with 16 bases between. Germline V gene lookup returns CDR1 SGHVS and CDR2 FNYEAQ. CDR3 in amino acids: CASSLPGHRGAGNTIYF. CDR3 DNA, as far as it was read: TGTGCCAGCAGCTTACCCGGACACCGCGGCGCTGGAAACACC.

Of note for this clone: Read sequence stops 3 residues before the CDR3 end, and the germline J gene provides the missing end. J is TRBJ2-2 and V is TRBV7-3; 7 nucleotides match TRBD1. CDR3 length: 16 amino acids. V trimming: 5 bases; J trimming: 1 base; junction bases outside the gene matches: 7. Looked up from germline, CDR1 is SGHTA and CDR2 is FQGTGA. The part of the CDR3 DNA that was read is TGTGCCAGCAGCCTACAGGGGTCTCAGAACACCGGGGAG. Amino acids: CASSLQGSQNTGE. The whole CDR3 sequence is CASSLQGSQNTGELFF.

This clone was counted ten times or more. With the read ending 3 residues before the CDR3 end, the germline J gene is used to fill in that end. V is TRBV14 and J is TRBJ2-1, with a possible D match to TRBD1 (5 bases). The CDR3 consists of 14 residues. V was shortened by 5 bases and J by 3 bases, with 11 bases between the two germline ends. CDR1 and CDR2 from the germline V gene are SGHDN and FVKESK. CDR3 in amino acids: CASSAQGFYNEQFF. The sequenced CDR3 bases are TGTGCCAGCAGCGCGCAGGGATTCTACAATGAG.

This clone has only a few counts. With the read ending 3 residues before the CDR3 end, the germline J gene is used to fill in that end. V gene TRBV20-1 combines with J gene TRBJ2-1, with 8 positions matching TRBD1. V lost 5 bases to trimming and J lost 0 bases; unmatched junction nucleotides: 3. This CDR3 has 14 residues. The germline V gene encodes CDR1 DFQATT and CDR2 SNEGSKA (reference sequence). The CDR3 bases that were read are TGCAGTGCTTTAACAGGGGGCTCCTACAATGAG. This translates into CSALTGGSYNE. In full, the CDR3 is CSALTGGSYNEQFF.

The table lists this clone with many counts. Coverage ceases 3 residues before the CDR3 finishes, and the germline J gene fills in the end. The V and J genes are TRBV19 and TRBJ1-6; D is possibly TRBD1 (6 bases). This CDR3 region has 11 residues. Germline CDR1 is LNHDA and CDR2 is SQIVND (reference sequence). CDR3 bases read: TGTGCCAGTTCCACAGGGAGGCCC. The encoded protein is CASSTGRP. The complete CDR3 protein is CASSTGRPLHF.

This clone was observed a handful of times. The CDR3 end is not reached by the read, which stops 3 residues before it; the germline J gene fills it in. The same CDR3 is also encoded by other DNA sequences in this sample. This chain uses TRBV7-9 with TRBJ2-3; a weak D match, TRBD1 (6 bases). Germline assignment: CDR1 SEHNR and CDR2 FQNEAQ (reference sequence). The length of the CDR3 is 15 residues. With 5 bases removed from V and 0 bases from J, the gap between germline ends came to 12 bases. The CDR3 DNA, read in part, is TGTGCCAGCAGCCTGGGACAAACTAGCACAGATACG. Protein product: CASSLGQTSTDT. The whole CDR3 protein is CASSLGQTSTDTQYF.

Points on this clone: The CDR3 end lies 3 residues beyond the end of the read and is filled in from the germline J gene. This chain uses TRBV19 with TRBJ2-3; D may be TRBD1 (6 bases). Trimming took 0 bases from V and 4 from J, leaving 11 bases between them. The CDR3 length is 15 residues. Germline CDR1 reads LNHDA; CDR2 reads SQIVND (reference sequence). The part of the CDR3 DNA that was read is TGTGCCAGTAGTATAGATCAACAGGGACCAGATACG. This codes for CASSIDQQGPDT. The whole CDR3 region reads CASSIDQQGPDTQYF. The whole variable domain, remainder taken from reference TRBV19 and TRBJ2-3, is DGGITQSPKYLFRKEGQNVTLSCEQNLNHDAMYWYRQDPGQGLRLIYYSQIVNDFQKGDIAEGYSVSREKKESFPLTVTSAQKNPTAFYLCASSIDQQGPDTQYFGPGTRLTVL.

Only a few counts were recorded for this clone. The missing CDR3 end, 3 residues past where the read stops, is filled in from the germline J gene. The chain carries TRBV20-1 and TRBJ2-5; tentatively, D is TRBD2 (6 bases). Trimming stripped 5 bases from V and 4 bases from J, with 20 bases between. Germline V gene sequence: CDR1 DFQATT, CDR2 SNEGSKA (reference sequence). The CDR3 has 15 residues. This chain's CDR3 is CSALGDSVALETQYF. The DNA read from the CDR3 is TGCAGTGCTCTGGGGGACTCGGTGGCTTTAGAGACC.

Remarks on this clone: The CDR3 goes on 3 residues after the read ends, and that part is filled in from the germline J gene. The chain couples TRBV10-3 to TRBJ2-7; D gene ambiguous. Germline V gives CDR1 ENHRY, CDR2 SYGVKD. The length of the CDR3 is 13 residues. Trimming shortened V by 11 bases and J by 0 bases, and 14 bases separated the two germline ends. The sequenced CDR3 bases are TGTGCCGCCAGGAAAGGCCTCTCCTACGAG. Its protein product is CAARKGLSYE. In full, the CDR3 is CAARKGLSYEQYF.

In regard to this clone: A junction boundary mismatches the germline segment, possibly from a read error. The CDR3 end falls 3 residues outside the read, so it is completed with the germline J gene. The gene calls are TRBV6-1 and TRBJ2-1; 8 bases fit TRBD2. This CDR3 region has 16 residues. Germline CDR1 is MNHNS and CDR2 is SASEGT. The CDR3 loop is CASRDRAGGSYNEQFF. The sequenced CDR3 bases are TGTGCCAGCCGTGATCGCGCGGGGGGCTCCTACAATGAG.

This clone appeared many times. The read ends 3 residues before the CDR3 terminus; that terminus is restored from the germline J gene. This chain uses TRBV3-1 (or the pseudogene TRBV3-2) with TRBJ2-7; D possibly corresponds to TRBD2 (6 bases). This CDR3 comprises 11 residues. With 5 bases removed from V and 6 bases from J, the gap between germline ends came to 8 bases. The germline CDR1 and CDR2 sequences are LGHDT and YNNKEL (reference sequence). The sequenced part of the CDR3 DNA is TGTGCCAGCAGCGCGGGGCGCGAG. This translates into CASSAGRE. Given in full, the CDR3 is CASSAGREQYF.

This clone has ten or more counts. The missing CDR3 end, 3 residues past where the read stops, is filled in from the germline J gene. The chain carries TRBV18 and TRBJ2-3; 10 positions match TRBD2. The CDR3 has 14 amino acids. The germline V gene has CDR1 KGHSH and CDR2 LQKENI. CDR3 DNA, as far as it was read: TGTGCCAGCTCACGGACTAGCGGAGAGGCGGCG. Protein sequence: CASSRTSGEAA. The entire CDR3 is CASSRTSGEAAQYF.

This clone was found a few times. The read is 3 residues too short to cover the CDR3 end, so that end is filled in from the germline J gene. This chain joins TRBV7-6 and TRBJ2-1; D is possibly TRBD1 (6 bases). Germline CDR1 SGHVS, CDR2 FNYEAQ. The CDR3 consists of 14 residues. The ends were cut back, 4 bases at V and 7 bases at J, with 14 bases in the middle. Incomplete CDR3 DNA: TGTGCCAGCAGCTACCAGGGGATGGGGAATGAG. Amino acids: CASSYQGMGNE. The full-length CDR3 reads as CASSYQGMGNEQFF.